The 9 T cell receptor beta chains given below trace back to one sample, sequenced in a study of blood T cell repertoires in COVID-19 (dated by TCRdb to 2020 to 2022). Library construction relied on the immunoSEQ multiplex PCR assay. TCRdb holds this immuneACCESS table with in-frame rearrangements only. Some clones are missing; in checked studies, unresolved V genes explain under half, and the rest has no known cause. Recorded for this sample are fewer than 180,000 clones; around 90% of them occurred a single time. Jointly, the top ten make up approximately 4.1% of the sample. Sequencing was carried out using peripheral blood. The receptors here all came from a woman aged 60-70 years with active or convalescent COVID-19.

The V call is TRBV3-1 (or the pseudogene TRBV3-2), the J call TRBJ2-4; D remains ambiguous. This CDR3 has 18 amino acids. V dropped 3 bases and J dropped 3 bases, with 21 bases sitting between them. Germline values: CDR1 LGHDT, CDR2 YNNKEL (reference sequence). The CDR3: CASSHHRPRSPGKNIQYF. The CDR3 DNA follows: TGTGCCAGCAGCCACCACCGCCCCAGGTCCCCAGGCAAAAACATTCAGTACTTC.

This rearrangement joins TRBV19 to TRBJ1-4; unclear D gene. CDR1 is LNHDA, CDR2 SQIVND, per germline (reference sequence). Trimming took 7 bases from V and 16 from J, leaving 22 bases between them. CDR3 size: 13 residues. The CDR3 nucleotides are TGTGCCAGTACCGAACTACGCGCCACCAAGACGTTTTTT. Translating gives CASTELRATKTFF.

This clone was found once. Other DNA sequences in this sample translate to the same CDR3. The chain couples TRBV18 to TRBJ2-1; 9 positions match TRBD1. With 3 bases clipped from V and 6 bases from J, the junction kept 6 bases outside the gene matches. Germline assignment: CDR1 KGHSH and CDR2 LQKENI. The CDR3 contains 15 residues. CDR3 protein: CASSPPGQGGNEQFF. The CDR3 DNA reads as TGTGCCAGCTCACCTCCGGGACAGGGAGGCAATGAGCAGTTCTTC.

V and J are TRBV9 and TRBJ2-1; 11 bases match TRBD2. CDR3 length: 15 amino acids. Germline CDR1 reads SGDLS; CDR2 reads YYNGEE. Trimming cost V 4 bases and J 6 bases; bases outside gene matches: 6. The CDR3 loop reads CASSPNSGGANEQFF. The CDR3 nucleotides are TGTGCCAGCAGCCCCAATAGCGGGGGGGCCAATGAGCAGTTCTTC.

The chain employs TRBV6-5 and TRBJ2-7, with D unresolved. The CDR3 extends over 11 amino acids. V was pared by 6 bases and J by 4 bases, with 7 bases between. The germline V gene has CDR1 MNHEY and CDR2 SVGAGI. The CDR3 DNA reads TGTGCCAGCAGGATGAGTTACGAGCAGTACTTC. Amino acids: CASRMSYEQYF.

The chain uses TRBV11-2 and TRBJ2-7; 7 nucleotides match TRBD2. This CDR3 comprises 16 residues. Germline V CDR1 and CDR2: SGHAT, FQNNGV. The trim removed 2 bases at V and 2 bases at J, leaving 9 bases unmatched. CDR3 in DNA: TGTGCCAGCAGCTTACTGGGGGGACTACTTACCTACGAGCAGTACTTC. Translated: CASSLLGGLLTYEQYF.

The CDR3 nucleotides read TGTGCCAGCAGCCTTACGGGGGGCTACCCCGGGGAGCTGTTTTTT. Residues: CASSLTGGYPGELFF. The chain combines TRBV9 with TRBJ2-2, with D possibly being TRBD2 (7 bases). The CDR3 runs 15 residues. Per germline, CDR1 SGDLS and CDR2 YYNGEE. V gave up 4 bases and J gave up 6 bases, with 16 bases separating them.

This clone was seen once. The CDR3 DNA follows: TGTGCCAGCAGCTCCGGCACAGGGTTAGAGACCCAGTACTTC. Encoded protein: CASSSGTGLETQYF. The genes are TRBV7-3 and TRBJ2-5, with D possibly TRBD1 on 6 matching bases. Germline V lookup: CDR1 SGHTA, CDR2 FQGTGA. V lost 4 bases and J 4 bases, leaving 13 bases between the germline ends. The CDR3 is made up of 14 amino acids.

This chain joins TRBV7-2 and TRBJ2-7; TRBD1 agrees at 10 bases. The CDR3 has 15 amino acids. Germline assignment: CDR1 SGHTA and CDR2 FQGNSA. V lost 5 bases, J lost 3 bases, and 7 bases stayed unmatched. CDR3 DNA: TGTGCCAGCAGCCAGGGGACAGGGGTTCTCTACGAGCAGTACTTC. Translated: CASSQGTGVLYEQYF.